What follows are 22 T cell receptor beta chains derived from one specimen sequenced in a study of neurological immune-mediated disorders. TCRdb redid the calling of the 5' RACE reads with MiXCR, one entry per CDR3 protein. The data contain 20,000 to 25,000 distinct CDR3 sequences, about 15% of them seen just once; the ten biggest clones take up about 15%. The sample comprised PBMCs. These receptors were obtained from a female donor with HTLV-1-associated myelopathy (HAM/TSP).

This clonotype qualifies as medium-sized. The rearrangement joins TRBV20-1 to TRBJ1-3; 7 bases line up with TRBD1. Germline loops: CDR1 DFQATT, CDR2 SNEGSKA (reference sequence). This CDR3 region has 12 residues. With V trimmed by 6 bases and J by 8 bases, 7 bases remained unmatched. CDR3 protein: CSATRQGDTIYF. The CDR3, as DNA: TGCAGTGCAACTCGACAGGGAGACACCATATATTTT.

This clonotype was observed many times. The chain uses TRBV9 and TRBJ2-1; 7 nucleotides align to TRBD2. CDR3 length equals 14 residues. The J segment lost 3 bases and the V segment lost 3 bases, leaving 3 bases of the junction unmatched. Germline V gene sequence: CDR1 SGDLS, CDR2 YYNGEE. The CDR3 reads CASSDGTNYNEQFF. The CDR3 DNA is TGTGCCAGCAGCGACGGGACTAACTACAATGAGCAGTTCTTC.

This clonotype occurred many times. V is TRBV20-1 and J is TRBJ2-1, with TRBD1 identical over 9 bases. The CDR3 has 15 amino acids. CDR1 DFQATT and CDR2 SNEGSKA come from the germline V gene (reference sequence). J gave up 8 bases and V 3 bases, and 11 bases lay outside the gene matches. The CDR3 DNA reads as TGCAGTGCTAGTCGCCGGGACAGGGCGGGCGATGAGCAGTTCTTC. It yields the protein CSASRRDRAGDEQFF.

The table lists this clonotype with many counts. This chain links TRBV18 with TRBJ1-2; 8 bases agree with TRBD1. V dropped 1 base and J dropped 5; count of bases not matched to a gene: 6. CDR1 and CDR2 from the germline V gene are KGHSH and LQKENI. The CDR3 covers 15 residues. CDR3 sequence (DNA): TGTGCCAGCTCACCACTAATAACAGGGGGTTATGGCTACACCTTC. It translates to CASSPLITGGYGYTF.

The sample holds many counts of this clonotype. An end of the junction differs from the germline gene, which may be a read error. The CDR3 region is CASSLADTNTQYF. CDR3 nucleotides: TGTGCCAGCAGCTTGGCCGACACAAATACGCAGTATTTT. The chain is built from TRBV7-2 and TRBJ2-3, with D hard to call. Per germline, CDR1 SGHTA and CDR2 FQGNSA. This CDR3 is 13 amino acids long.

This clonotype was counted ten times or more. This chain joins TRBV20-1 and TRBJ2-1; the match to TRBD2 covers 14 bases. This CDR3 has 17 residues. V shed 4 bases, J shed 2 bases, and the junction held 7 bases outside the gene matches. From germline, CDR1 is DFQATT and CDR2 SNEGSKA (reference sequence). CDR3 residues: CSATHGTSGRTYNEQFF. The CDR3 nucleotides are TGCAGTGCTACGCATGGGACTAGCGGGAGAACCTACAATGAGCAGTTCTTC.

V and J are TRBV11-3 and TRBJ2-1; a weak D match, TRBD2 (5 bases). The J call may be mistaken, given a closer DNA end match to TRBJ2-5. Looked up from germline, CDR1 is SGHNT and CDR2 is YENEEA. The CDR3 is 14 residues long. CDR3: CASSPLAIQETQYF. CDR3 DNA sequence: TGTGCCAGCAGCCCCTTAGCGATTCAAGAGACCCAGTACTTC.

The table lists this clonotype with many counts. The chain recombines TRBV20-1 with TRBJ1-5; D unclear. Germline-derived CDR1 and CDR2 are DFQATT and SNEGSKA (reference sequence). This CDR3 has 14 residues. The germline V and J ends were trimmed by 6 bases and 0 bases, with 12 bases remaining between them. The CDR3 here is CSAVRGPSNQPQHF. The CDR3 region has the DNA TGCAGTGCCGTCCGCGGACCTAGCAATCAGCCCCAGCATTTT.

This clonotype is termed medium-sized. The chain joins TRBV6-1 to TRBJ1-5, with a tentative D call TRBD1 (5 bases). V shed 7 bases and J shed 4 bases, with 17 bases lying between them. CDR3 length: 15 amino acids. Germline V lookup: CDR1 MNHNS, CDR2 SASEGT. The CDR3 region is CASKDQGNENQPQHF. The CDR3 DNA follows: TGTGCCAGCAAGGACCAGGGAAACGAAAATCAGCCCCAGCATTTT.

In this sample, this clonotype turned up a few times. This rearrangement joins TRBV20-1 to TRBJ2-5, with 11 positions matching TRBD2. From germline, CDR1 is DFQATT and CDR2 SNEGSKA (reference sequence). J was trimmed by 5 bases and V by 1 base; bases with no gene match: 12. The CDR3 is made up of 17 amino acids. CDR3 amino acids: CSARVLRLAGRGETQYF. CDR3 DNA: TGCAGTGCTAGAGTGCTCAGACTAGCGGGGCGGGGGGAGACCCAGTACTTC.

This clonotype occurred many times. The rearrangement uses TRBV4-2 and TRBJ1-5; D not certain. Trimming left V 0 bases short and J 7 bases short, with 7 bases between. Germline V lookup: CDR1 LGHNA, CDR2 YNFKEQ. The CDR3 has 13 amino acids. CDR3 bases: TGTGCCAGCAGCCAAGATCTTGGGCAGCCCCAGCATTTT. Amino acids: CASSQDLGQPQHF.

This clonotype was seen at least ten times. CDR3: CASRGTTKQFF. DNA for the CDR3: TGTGCCAGCAGGGGGACTACTAAGCAGTTCTTC. The chain joins TRBV6-2 or TRBV6-3 to TRBJ2-1, with 7 bases aligning to TRBD2. CDR3 length equals 11 residues. The germline V gene encodes CDR1 MNHEY and CDR2 SVGEGT. V trimming: 6 bases; J trimming: 11 bases; junction bases outside the gene matches: 4.

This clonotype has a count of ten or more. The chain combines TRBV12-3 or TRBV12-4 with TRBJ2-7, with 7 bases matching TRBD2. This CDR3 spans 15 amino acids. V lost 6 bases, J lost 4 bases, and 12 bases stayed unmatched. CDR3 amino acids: CASSHPLGRRYEQYF. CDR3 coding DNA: TGTGCCAGCAGCCACCCCCTCGGGAGGCGGTACGAGCAGTACTTC.

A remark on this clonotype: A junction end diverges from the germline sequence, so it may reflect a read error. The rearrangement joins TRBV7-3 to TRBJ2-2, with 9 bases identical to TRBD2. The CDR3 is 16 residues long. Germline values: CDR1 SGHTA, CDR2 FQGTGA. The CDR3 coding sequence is TGTGCCAGCAGCCCCGGGACTAGCCGGGACACAGGGGAGATGTTTTTT. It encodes CASSPGTSRDTGEMFF.

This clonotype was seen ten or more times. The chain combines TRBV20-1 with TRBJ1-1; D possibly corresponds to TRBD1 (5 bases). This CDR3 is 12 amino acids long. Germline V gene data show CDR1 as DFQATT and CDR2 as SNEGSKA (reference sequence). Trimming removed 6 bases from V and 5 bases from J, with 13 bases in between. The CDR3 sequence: CSAQNYRTEAFF. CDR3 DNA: TGCAGTGCCCAAAACTACAGGACTGAAGCTTTCTTT.

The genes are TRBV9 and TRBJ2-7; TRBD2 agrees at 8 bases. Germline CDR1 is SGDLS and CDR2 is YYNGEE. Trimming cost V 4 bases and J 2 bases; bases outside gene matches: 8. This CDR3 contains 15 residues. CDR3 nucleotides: TGTGCCAGCAGCCGCGGGGGGACTTTGACCTACGAGCAGTACTTC. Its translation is CASSRGGTLTYEQYF.

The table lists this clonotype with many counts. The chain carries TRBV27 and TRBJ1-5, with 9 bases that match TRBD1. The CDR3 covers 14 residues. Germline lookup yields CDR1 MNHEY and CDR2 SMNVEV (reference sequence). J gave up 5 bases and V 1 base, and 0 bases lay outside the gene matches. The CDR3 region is CASSLWDRDQPQHF. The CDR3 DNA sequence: TGTGCCAGCAGTTTATGGGACAGGGATCAGCCCCAGCATTTT.

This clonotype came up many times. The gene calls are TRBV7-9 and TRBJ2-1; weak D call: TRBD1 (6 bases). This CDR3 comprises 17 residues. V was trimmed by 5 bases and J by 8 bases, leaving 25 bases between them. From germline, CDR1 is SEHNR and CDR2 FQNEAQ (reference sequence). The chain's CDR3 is CASSLSKDSSSRHEQFF. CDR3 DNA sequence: TGTGCCAGCAGCCTAAGTAAGGACAGCTCCAGCCGTCATGAGCAGTTCTTC.

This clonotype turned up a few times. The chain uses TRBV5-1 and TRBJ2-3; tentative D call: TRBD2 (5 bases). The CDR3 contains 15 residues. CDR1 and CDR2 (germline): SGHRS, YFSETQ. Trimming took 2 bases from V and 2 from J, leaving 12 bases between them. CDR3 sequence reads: CASSFSGETTDTQYF. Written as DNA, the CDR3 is TGCGCCAGCAGCTTTTCCGGGGAAACCACAGATACGCAGTATTTT.

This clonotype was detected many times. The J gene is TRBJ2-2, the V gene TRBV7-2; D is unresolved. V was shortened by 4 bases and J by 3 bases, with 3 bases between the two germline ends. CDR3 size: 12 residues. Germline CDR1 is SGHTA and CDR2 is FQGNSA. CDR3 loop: CASSSDTGELFF. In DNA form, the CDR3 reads TGTGCCAGCAGCTCGGACACCGGGGAGCTGTTTTTT. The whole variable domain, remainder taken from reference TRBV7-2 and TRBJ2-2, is GAGVSQSPSNKVTEKGKDVELRCDPISGHTALYWYRQSLGQGLEFLIYFQGNSAPDKSGLPSDRFSAERTGGSVSTLTIQRTQQEDSAVYLCASSSDTGELFFGEGSRLTVL.

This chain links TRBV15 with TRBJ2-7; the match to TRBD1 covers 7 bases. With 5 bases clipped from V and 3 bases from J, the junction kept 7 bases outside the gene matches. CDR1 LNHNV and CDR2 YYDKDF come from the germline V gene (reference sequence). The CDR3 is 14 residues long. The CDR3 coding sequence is TGTGCCACCAGCCCGGACAGGCGGCTCTACGAGCAGTACTTC. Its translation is CATSPDRRLYEQYF.

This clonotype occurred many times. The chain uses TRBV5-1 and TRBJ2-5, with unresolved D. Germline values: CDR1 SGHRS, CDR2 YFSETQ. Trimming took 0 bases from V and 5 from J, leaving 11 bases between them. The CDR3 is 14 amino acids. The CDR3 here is CASSLGQAKETQYF. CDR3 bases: TGCGCCAGCAGCTTGGGCCAGGCCAAGGAGACCCAGTACTTC.